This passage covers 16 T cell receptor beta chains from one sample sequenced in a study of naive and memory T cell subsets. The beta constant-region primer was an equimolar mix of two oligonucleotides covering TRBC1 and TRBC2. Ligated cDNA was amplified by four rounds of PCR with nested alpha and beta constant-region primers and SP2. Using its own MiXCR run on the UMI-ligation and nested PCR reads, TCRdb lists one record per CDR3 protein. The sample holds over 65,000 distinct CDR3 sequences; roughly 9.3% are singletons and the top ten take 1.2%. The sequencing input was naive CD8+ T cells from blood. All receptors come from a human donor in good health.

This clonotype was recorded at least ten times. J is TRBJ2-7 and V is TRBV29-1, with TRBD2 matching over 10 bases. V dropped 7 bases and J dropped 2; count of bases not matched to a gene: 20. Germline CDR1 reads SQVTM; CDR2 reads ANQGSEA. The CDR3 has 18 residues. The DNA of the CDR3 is TGCAGCGCAATTAATCCGGGCGGTAGCGGGGGGCACCCCTACGAGCAGTACTTC. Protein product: CSAINPGGSGGHPYEQYF.

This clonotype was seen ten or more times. CDR3 loop: CASSLDFLTGRSDNEQFF. CDR3 sequence (DNA): TGTGCCAGCAGCTTAGACTTCCTTACAGGGAGGTCGGACAATGAGCAGTTCTTC. The chain recombines TRBV7-8 with TRBJ2-1; D is perhaps TRBD1 or TRBD2 (6 bases each). The germline gives CDR1 SGHVS, CDR2 FQNEAQ. V lost 1 base and J 5 bases, leaving 21 bases between the germline ends. CDR3 length: 18 residues.

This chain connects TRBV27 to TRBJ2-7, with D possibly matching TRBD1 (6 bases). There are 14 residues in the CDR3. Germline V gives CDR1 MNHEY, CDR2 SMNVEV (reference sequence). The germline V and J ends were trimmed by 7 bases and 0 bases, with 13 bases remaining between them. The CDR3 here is CASTTRQDSYEQYF. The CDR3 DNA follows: TGTGCCAGCACCACAAGACAGGACTCCTACGAGCAGTACTTC.

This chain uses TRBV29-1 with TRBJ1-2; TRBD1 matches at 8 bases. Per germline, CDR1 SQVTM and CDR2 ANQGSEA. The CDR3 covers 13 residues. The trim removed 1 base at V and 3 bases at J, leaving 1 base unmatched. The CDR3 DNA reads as TGCAGCGTTGAAGGACAGGGGCACTATGGCTACACCTTC. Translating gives CSVEGQGHYGYTF.

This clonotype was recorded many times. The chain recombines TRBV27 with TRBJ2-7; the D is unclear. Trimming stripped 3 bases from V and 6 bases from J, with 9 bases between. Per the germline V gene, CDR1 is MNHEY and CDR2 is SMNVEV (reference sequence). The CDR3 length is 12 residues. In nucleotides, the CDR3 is TGTGCCAGCAGTTTGGGTCCGGCCGAGCAGTACTTC. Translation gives CASSLGPAEQYF.

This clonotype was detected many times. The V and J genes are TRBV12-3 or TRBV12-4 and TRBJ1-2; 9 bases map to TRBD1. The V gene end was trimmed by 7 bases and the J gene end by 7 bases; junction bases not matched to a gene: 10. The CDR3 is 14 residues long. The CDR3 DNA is TGTGCCAGCACCCACGGGACAGGGCAGACTGGCTACACCTTC. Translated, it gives CASTHGTGQTGYTF.

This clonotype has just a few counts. CDR3 bases: TGTGCCAGCAGCCCCCCCGGACTAGCTGCCGGGGTCGAGCAGTTCTTC. The encoded protein is CASSPPGLAAGVEQFF. V and J are TRBV7-9 and TRBJ2-1; 8 bases map to TRBD2. The ends lost 5 bases at V and 10 bases at J; junction bases unmatched: 16. CDR3 size: 16 residues. Germline loops: CDR1 SEHNR, CDR2 FQNEAQ (reference sequence).

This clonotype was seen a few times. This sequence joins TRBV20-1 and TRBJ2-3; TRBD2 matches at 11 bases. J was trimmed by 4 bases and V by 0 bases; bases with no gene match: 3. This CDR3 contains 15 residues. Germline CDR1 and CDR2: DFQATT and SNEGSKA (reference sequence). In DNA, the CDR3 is TGCAGTGCTAGAGAACTAGCGGGAGACCCAGATACGCAGTATTTT. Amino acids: CSARELAGDPDTQYF.

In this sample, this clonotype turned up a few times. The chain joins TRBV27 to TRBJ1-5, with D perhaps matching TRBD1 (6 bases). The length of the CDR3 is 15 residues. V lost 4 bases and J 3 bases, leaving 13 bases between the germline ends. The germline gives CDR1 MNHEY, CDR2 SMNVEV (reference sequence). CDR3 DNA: TGTGCCAGCAGTTCAGGGGCAGGAATCAATCAGCCCCAGCATTTT. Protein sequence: CASSSGAGINQPQHF.

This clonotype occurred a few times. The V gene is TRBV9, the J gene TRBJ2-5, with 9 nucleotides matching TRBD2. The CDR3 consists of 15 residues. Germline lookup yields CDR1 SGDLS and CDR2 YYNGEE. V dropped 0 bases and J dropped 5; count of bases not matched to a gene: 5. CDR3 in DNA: TGTGCCAGCAGCGTAGGAAAGCGGGAGGTGGAGACCCAGTACTTC. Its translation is CASSVGKREVETQYF. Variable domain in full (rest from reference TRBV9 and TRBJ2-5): DSGVTQTPKHLITATGQRVTLRCSPRSGDLSVYWYQQSLDQGLQFLIQYYNGEERAKGNILERFSAQQFPDLHSELNLSSLELGDSALYFCASSVGKREVETQYFGPGTRLLVL.

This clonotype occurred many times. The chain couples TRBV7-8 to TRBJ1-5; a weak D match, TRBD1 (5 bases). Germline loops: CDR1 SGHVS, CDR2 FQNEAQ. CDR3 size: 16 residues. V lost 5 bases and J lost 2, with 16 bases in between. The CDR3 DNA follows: TGTGCCAGCAGCGGCGGGACGACCCTTGGCAATCAGCCCCAGCATTTT. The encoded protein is CASSGGTTLGNQPQHF.

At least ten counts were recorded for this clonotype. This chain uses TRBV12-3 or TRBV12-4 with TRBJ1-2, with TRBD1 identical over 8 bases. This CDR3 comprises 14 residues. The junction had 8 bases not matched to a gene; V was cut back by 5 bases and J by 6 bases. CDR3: CASSGQGLSNGYTF. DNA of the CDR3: TGTGCCAGCAGTGGACAGGGTCTCTCGAATGGCTACACCTTC.

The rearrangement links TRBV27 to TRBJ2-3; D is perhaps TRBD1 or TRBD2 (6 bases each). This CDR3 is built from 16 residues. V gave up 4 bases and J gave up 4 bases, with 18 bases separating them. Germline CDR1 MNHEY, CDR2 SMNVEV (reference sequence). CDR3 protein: CASSSYLGGKSDTQYF. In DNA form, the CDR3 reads TGTGCCAGCAGTTCCTATCTAGGGGGGAAATCAGATACGCAGTATTTT.

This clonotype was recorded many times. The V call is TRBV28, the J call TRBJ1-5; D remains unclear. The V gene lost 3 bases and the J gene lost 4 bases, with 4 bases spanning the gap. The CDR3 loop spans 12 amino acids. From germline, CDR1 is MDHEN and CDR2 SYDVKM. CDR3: CASSFLNQPQHF. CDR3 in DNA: TGTGCCAGCAGTTTTTTAAATCAGCCCCAGCATTTT.

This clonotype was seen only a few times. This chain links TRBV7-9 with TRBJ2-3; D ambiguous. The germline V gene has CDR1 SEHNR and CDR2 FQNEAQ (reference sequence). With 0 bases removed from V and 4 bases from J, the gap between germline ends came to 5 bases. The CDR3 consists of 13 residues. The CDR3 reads CASSLAGPDTQYF. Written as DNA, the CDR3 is TGTGCCAGCAGCTTAGCGGGCCCAGATACGCAGTATTTT.

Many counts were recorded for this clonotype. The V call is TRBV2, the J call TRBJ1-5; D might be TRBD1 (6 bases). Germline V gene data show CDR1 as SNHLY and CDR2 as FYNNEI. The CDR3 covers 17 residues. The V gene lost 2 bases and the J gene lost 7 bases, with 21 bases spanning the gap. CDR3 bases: TGTGCCAGCAGTGAAAGGCCGTTCGCAGGGGTTAGGCAGCCCCAGCATTTT. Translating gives CASSERPFAGVRQPQHF.